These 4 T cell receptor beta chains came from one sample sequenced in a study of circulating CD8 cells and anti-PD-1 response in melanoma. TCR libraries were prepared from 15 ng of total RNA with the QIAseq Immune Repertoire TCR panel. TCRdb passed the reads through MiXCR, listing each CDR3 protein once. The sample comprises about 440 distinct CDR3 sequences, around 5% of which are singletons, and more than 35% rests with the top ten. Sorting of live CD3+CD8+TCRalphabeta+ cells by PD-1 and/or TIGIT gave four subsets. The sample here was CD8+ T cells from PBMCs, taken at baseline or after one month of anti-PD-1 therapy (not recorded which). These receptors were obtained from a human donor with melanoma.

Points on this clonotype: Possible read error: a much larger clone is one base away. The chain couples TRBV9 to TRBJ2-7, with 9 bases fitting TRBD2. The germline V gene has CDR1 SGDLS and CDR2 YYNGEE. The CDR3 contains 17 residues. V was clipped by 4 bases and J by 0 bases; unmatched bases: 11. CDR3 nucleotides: TGTGCCAGCAGCCCCCACCAGGGACTAGCCACCTCCTACGAGCAGTACTTC. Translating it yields CASSPHQGLATSYEQYF. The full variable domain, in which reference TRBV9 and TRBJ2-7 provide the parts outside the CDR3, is DSGVTQTPKHLITATGQRVTLRCSPRSGDLSVYWYQQSLDQGLQFLIQYYNGEERAKGNILERFSAQQFPDLHSELNLSSLELGDSALYFCASSPHQGLATSYEQYFGPGTRLTVT.

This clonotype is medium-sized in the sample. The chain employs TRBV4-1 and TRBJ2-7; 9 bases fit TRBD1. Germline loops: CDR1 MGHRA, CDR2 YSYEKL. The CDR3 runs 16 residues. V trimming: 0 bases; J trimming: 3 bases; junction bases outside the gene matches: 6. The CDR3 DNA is TGCGCCAGCAGCCAAGATAAAGGGACAGGGTACTACGAGCAGTACTTC. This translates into CASSQDKGTGYYEQYF.

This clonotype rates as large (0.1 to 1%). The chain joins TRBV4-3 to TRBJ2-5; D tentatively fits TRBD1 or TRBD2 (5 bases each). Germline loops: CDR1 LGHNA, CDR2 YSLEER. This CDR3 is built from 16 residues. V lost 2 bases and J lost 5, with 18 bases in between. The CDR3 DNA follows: TGCGCCAGCAGCCAATACGGGACCGCGGGCCAGGAGACCCAGTACTTC. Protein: CASSQYGTAGQETQYF.

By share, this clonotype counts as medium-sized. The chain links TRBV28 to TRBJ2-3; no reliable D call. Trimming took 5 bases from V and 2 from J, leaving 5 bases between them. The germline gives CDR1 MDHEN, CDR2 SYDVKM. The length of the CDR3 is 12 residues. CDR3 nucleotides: TGTGCCAGCAGTATAATCACAGATACGCAGTATTTT. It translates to CASSIITDTQYF.